Shown below are 6 T cell receptor beta chains from a single sample sequenced in a study of cytomegalovirus exposure and HLA in healthy donors (dated by TCRdb to 2015 to 2018). Receptor libraries were prepared by the immunoSEQ multiplex PCR assay. For the multiplex PCR, a mixture combining 60 forward primers for TCR Vbeta segments and 13 reverse primers for TCR Jbeta segments was used. TCRdb provides this immuneACCESS table in a form limited to in-frame rearrangements. Some clones are lacking; in checked studies, under half of them reflect an unresolved V gene, and why the rest are absent is not known. This sample holds approximately 150,000 clones; just under 75% were observed only once. The ten largest clones add up to approximately 1.6% of the sample. Sequences were obtained from PBMCs. The receptors come from a woman aged 18-29 years in good health and CMV-seronegative.

The rearrangement uses TRBV7-8 and TRBJ1-3, with D tentatively TRBD1 (6 bases). Trimming removed 5 bases from V and 0 bases from J, with 17 bases in between. Germline V gives CDR1 SGHVS, CDR2 FQNEAQ. The CDR3 totals 17 residues. CDR3 bases: TGTGCCAGCAGCCCCTACGCCGGGACAACCTCTGGAAACACCATATATTTT. Protein sequence: CASSPYAGTTSGNTIYF.

This clone turned up a few times. The chain joins TRBV19 to TRBJ2-3, with 10 bases aligning to TRBD1. CDR1 LNHDA and CDR2 SQIVND come from the germline V gene (reference sequence). This CDR3 has 17 residues. J gave up 6 bases and V 4 bases, and 13 bases lay outside the gene matches. The CDR3 sequence: CASSSRYPGQGKDTQYF. CDR3 bases: TGTGCCAGTAGTAGTAGGTATCCGGGACAGGGGAAGGATACGCAGTATTTT.

CDR3 amino acids: CATSLSTGDLHF. The CDR3 DNA reads as TGTGCCACCAGCTTGTCTACAGGAGACCTCCACTTT. The chain combines TRBV15 with TRBJ1-6; a weak D match, TRBD1 (5 bases). This CDR3 has 12 amino acids. V was shortened by 5 bases and J by 15 bases, with 14 bases between the two germline ends. Germline CDR1 is LNHNV and CDR2 is YYDKDF (reference sequence).

The chain is built from TRBV5-1 and TRBJ2-3, with D tentatively TRBD2 (6 bases). Germline values: CDR1 SGHRS, CDR2 YFSETQ. The V gene lost 4 bases and the J gene lost 1 base, with 13 bases spanning the gap. This CDR3 contains 15 residues. The CDR3 DNA reads TGCGCCAGCAGCCTAGAAGCGGGTCGCACAGATACGCAGTATTTT. Residues: CASSLEAGRTDTQYF.

This chain connects TRBV4-2 to TRBJ2-1; 8 bases are shared with TRBD1. J was trimmed by 0 bases and V by 6 bases; bases with no gene match: 4. This CDR3 spans 15 amino acids. Germline CDR1 and CDR2: LGHNA and YNFKEQ. CDR3: CASRGTGGSYNEQFF. The DNA for the CDR3 is TGTGCCAGCAGGGGAACAGGGGGCTCCTACAATGAGCAGTTCTTC.

The CDR3 loop is CASSLERTAFLGYTF. DNA for the CDR3: TGTGCCAGCAGCTTAGAAAGGACAGCCTTTCTGGGCTACACCTTC. J is TRBJ1-2 and V is TRBV7-9, with TRBD1 as a possible D gene (6 bases). This CDR3 region has 15 residues. The germline V gene has CDR1 SEHNR and CDR2 FQNEAQ (reference sequence). The V end was cut by 1 base, the J end by 8 bases, with 17 bases between.